The 25 T cell receptor beta chains below were found in one sample sequenced in a study of blood T cell repertoires in COVID-19. The assay was immunoSEQ multiplex PCR, and TCRdb's table has in-frame clones only and misses some. The sample has some 70,000 clones, approximately 80% seen once; the top ten hold 14% to 15%. Sequencing was carried out using peripheral blood. The receptors originated from a man aged 60 to 75 with COVID-19, enrolled during active disease.

The chain combines TRBV9 with TRBJ1-3, with TRBD1 identical over 10 bases. With V trimmed by 3 bases and J by 4 bases, 7 bases remained unmatched. The CDR3 loop spans 16 amino acids. Germline V gene sequence: CDR1 SGDLS, CDR2 YYNGEE. This CDR3 reads CASSGGGQGRGNTIYF. CDR3 nucleotides: TGTGCCAGCAGCGGAGGGGGACAGGGGAGAGGAAACACCATATATTTT.

This chain joins TRBV5-1 and TRBJ2-5; D remains unclear. The CDR3 contains 14 residues. Trimming removed 4 bases from V and 5 bases from J, with 15 bases in between. The germline V gene has CDR1 SGHRS and CDR2 YFSETQ. This chain's CDR3 is CASSAQNNRETQYF. Here the CDR3 DNA reads TGCGCCAGCAGCGCTCAAAACAACCGTGAGACCCAGTACTTC.

This clone was detected once. This chain connects TRBV29-1 to TRBJ1-4; D may be TRBD1 (6 bases). Germline V gives CDR1 SQVTM, CDR2 ANQGSEA. This CDR3 has 13 amino acids. V was shortened by 5 bases and J by 8 bases, with 15 bases between the two germline ends. The CDR3 bases are TGCAGCGTTCAGATGGGGGCCAGAGAAAAACTGTTTTTT. Translating it yields CSVQMGAREKLFF.

J is TRBJ2-2 and V is TRBV3-1 (or the pseudogene TRBV3-2), with D possibly matching TRBD2 (7 bases). Germline V gene lookup returns CDR1 LGHDT and CDR2 YNNKEL (reference sequence). The CDR3 is made up of 16 amino acids. The germline V and J ends were trimmed by 1 base and 5 bases, with 14 bases remaining between them. The CDR3 here is CASSQGLGGGTGELFF. In DNA, the CDR3 is TGTGCCAGCAGCCAAGGTCTAGGGGGGGGGACCGGGGAGCTGTTTTTT.

The chain links TRBV14 to TRBJ1-1, with a weak D call TRBD1 (6 bases). V was shortened by 1 base and J by 9 bases, with 12 bases between the two germline ends. Germline V gene lookup returns CDR1 SGHDN and CDR2 FVKESK. The CDR3 has 13 amino acids. In DNA form, the CDR3 reads TGTGCCAGCAGCCAAGGGGTAGGGGACAAAGCTTTCTTT. Translating it yields CASSQGVGDKAFF.

With regard to this clone: Other DNA sequences in the same sample also yield this CDR3. This CDR3 reads CASSYSTDTQYF. In DNA, the CDR3 is TGTGCCAGCTCCTACAGCACAGATACGCAGTATTTT. The J gene is TRBJ2-3, the V gene TRBV2; no definite D call. The CDR3 covers 12 residues. V lost 8 bases and J 0 bases, leaving 6 bases between the germline ends. Germline loops: CDR1 SNHLY, CDR2 FYNNEI.

This rearrangement joins TRBV27 to TRBJ2-7; tentatively, D is TRBD2 (6 bases). The CDR3 has 15 residues. V lost 7 bases and J 0 bases, leaving 16 bases between the germline ends. Germline CDR1 and CDR2: MNHEY and SMNVEV (reference sequence). DNA for the CDR3: TGTGCCAGCACCGGAGGGCTGGGGGACTCCTACGAGCAGTACTTC. Encoded protein: CASTGGLGDSYEQYF.

This chain links TRBV28 with TRBJ1-6; D gene ambiguous. CDR1 is MDHEN and CDR2 is SYDVKM in the germline V gene. The CDR3 length is 15 residues. The ends were cut back, 3 bases at V and 7 bases at J, with 13 bases in the middle. CDR3 bases: TGTGCCAGCAGTTTGTCCACCGGAGGAAATTCACCCCTCCACTTT. Translating it yields CASSLSTGGNSPLHF.

The chain recombines TRBV5-1 with TRBJ2-5, with 11 positions matching TRBD2. The CDR3 contains 15 residues. V shed 3 bases, J shed 4 bases, and the junction held 5 bases outside the gene matches. The germline V gene has CDR1 SGHRS and CDR2 YFSETQ. DNA of the CDR3: TGCGCCAGCAGCTCCACTAGCGGGAGTCGAGAGACCCAGTACTTC. Translation gives CASSSTSGSRETQYF. Combining the CDR3 with reference TRBV5-1 and TRBJ2-5 gives the whole variable domain KAGVTQTPRYLIKTRGQQVTLSCSPISGHRSVSWYQQTPGQGLQFLFEYFSETQRNKGNFPGRFSGRQFSNSRSEMNVSTLELGDSALYLCASSSTSGSRETQYFGPGTRLLVL.

This chain uses TRBV7-2 with TRBJ1-6; a possible D gene is TRBD1 (5 bases). The germline CDR1 and CDR2 sequences are SGHTA and FQGNSA. This CDR3 has 13 amino acids. V lost 5 bases, J lost 8 bases, and 10 bases lay in between. The CDR3 coding sequence is TGTGCCAGCAGCGACAGTACCTATTCACCCCTCCACTTT. Translating gives CASSDSTYSPLHF.

The chain couples TRBV3-1 (or the pseudogene TRBV3-2) to TRBJ2-7, with D tentatively TRBD2 (5 bases). The V gene lost 4 bases and the J gene lost 0 bases, with 13 bases spanning the gap. The CDR3 totals 15 residues. Germline V gene sequence: CDR1 LGHDT, CDR2 YNNKEL (reference sequence). CDR3 sequence (DNA): TGTGCCAGCAGCCCGCGGTCGGACTTCTCCTACGAGCAGTACTTC. It encodes CASSPRSDFSYEQYF.

CDR3 sequence (DNA): TGTGCCAGTAGTCCTCCGGGGGAGAACTATGGCTACACCTTC. This gives the protein CASSPPGENYGYTF. The chain is built from TRBV19 and TRBJ1-2; the D gene is possibly TRBD1 (5 bases). CDR3 length: 14 amino acids. With 5 bases removed from V and 2 bases from J, the gap between germline ends came to 12 bases. Germline lookup yields CDR1 LNHDA and CDR2 SQIVND (reference sequence).

This clone is a singleton in its sample. The rearrangement uses TRBV19 and TRBJ1-6; 8 bases fit TRBD1. V lost 6 bases and J lost 7; bases outside the gene matches: 2. This CDR3 has 13 amino acids. Germline CDR1 is LNHDA and CDR2 is SQIVND (reference sequence). The CDR3 sequence: CASRDRVNSPLHF. Here the CDR3 DNA reads TGTGCCAGTAGGGACAGGGTGAATTCACCCCTCCACTTT.

This clone was detected only a few times. The chain carries TRBV11-2 and TRBJ2-7; 13 nucleotides match TRBD2. Looked up from germline, CDR1 is SGHAT and CDR2 is FQNNGV. V lost 5 bases and J lost 0; bases outside the gene matches: 10. The CDR3 has 18 amino acids. CDR3 sequence: CASSLWTSGRRVSYEQYF. The CDR3 bases are TGTGCCAGCAGCCTTTGGACTAGCGGGAGACGGGTCTCCTACGAGCAGTACTTC.

The rearrangement joins TRBV19 to TRBJ2-3, with D unresolved. Germline CDR1 and CDR2: LNHDA and SQIVND (reference sequence). Trimming cost V 3 bases and J 0 bases, with 10 bases left between them. The CDR3 contains 15 residues. The CDR3 protein is CASSISVTSTDTQYF. For the CDR3, the DNA is TGTGCCAGTAGTATTTCGGTTACTAGCACAGATACGCAGTATTTT.

The gene calls are TRBV6-5 and TRBJ1-2, with D maybe TRBD1 (6 bases). Looked up from germline, CDR1 is MNHEY and CDR2 is SVGAGI. The CDR3 is 15 amino acids. Trimming removed 4 bases at V and 2 bases at J, with 14 bases between. The CDR3 DNA reads as TGTGCCAGCAGTTTGACAGGACCCAAAAACTATGGCTACACCTTC. Protein sequence: CASSLTGPKNYGYTF.

The chain links TRBV7-6 to TRBJ2-4, with TRBD1 identical over 11 bases. After removal of 3 bases from V and 7 bases from J, the junction contained 5 bases not matched to a gene. The CDR3 consists of 15 residues. Germline V gene lookup returns CDR1 SGHVS and CDR2 FNYEAQ. The DNA for the CDR3 is TGTGCCAGCAGCTTTCCCGGGACAGGGGGGAACATTCAGTACTTC. Translated: CASSFPGTGGNIQYF.

The genes are TRBV7-3 and TRBJ2-3, with D perhaps matching TRBD2 (6 bases). This CDR3 contains 14 residues. In germline, CDR1 is SGHTA, CDR2 FQGTGA. Deletions cut 1 base from V and 5 bases from J, with 10 bases between. This chain's CDR3 is CASSLMGGRDTQYF. For the CDR3, the DNA is TGTGCCAGCAGCTTAATGGGGGGAAGAGATACGCAGTATTTT.

This rearrangement joins TRBV4-2 to TRBJ2-1; 9 bases map to TRBD2. The junction had 2 bases not matched to a gene; V was cut back by 0 bases and J by 5 bases. Germline values: CDR1 LGHNA, CDR2 YNFKEQ. The CDR3 covers 15 residues. The DNA of the CDR3 is TGTGCCAGCAGCCAAGAGTTAGCGGGAGACAATGAGCAGTTCTTC. Amino acids: CASSQELAGDNEQFF.

The chain couples TRBV11-3 to TRBJ2-1; TRBD2 agrees at 7 bases. The CDR3 is 17 amino acids. The ends lost 0 bases at V and 7 bases at J; junction bases unmatched: 12. Germline V gives CDR1 SGHNT, CDR2 YENEEA. The CDR3 region is CASSLDLSGTPTNEQFF. CDR3 coding DNA: TGTGCCAGCAGCTTAGATCTAAGCGGGACTCCCACTAATGAGCAGTTCTTC.

V gene TRBV24-1 combines with J gene TRBJ2-1, with 7 bases that match TRBD1. The CDR3 runs to 13 residues. V lost 9 bases to trimming and J lost 7 bases; unmatched junction nucleotides: 8. Germline V gene data show CDR1 as KGHDR and CDR2 as SFDVKD. As DNA, the CDR3 is TGTGCCACCGCACGGGACAGAGCAAATGAGCAGTTCTTC. Protein: CATARDRANEQFF.

The chain links TRBV11-3 to TRBJ1-1; 7 bases are a match to TRBD1. The CDR3 has 17 residues. The germline CDR1 and CDR2 sequences are SGHNT and YENEEA. The V gene end was trimmed by 4 bases and the J gene end by 0 bases; junction bases not matched to a gene: 11. The DNA of the CDR3 is TGTGCCAGCAGCTCAGGGGGGAAGACGAACATGAACACTGAAGCTTTCTTT. The encoded protein is CASSSGGKTNMNTEAFF.

This clone showed up just a few times. CDR3 sequence (DNA): TGTGCCTCAAACAAGGGACAGGGAGGATCTGGGGAGCTGTTTTTT. Protein product: CASNKGQGGSGELFF. The chain uses TRBV6-5 and TRBJ2-2, with TRBD1 matching 9 bases. Per the germline V gene, CDR1 is MNHEY and CDR2 is SVGAGI. The CDR3 runs to 15 residues. The ends lost 11 bases at V and 8 bases at J; junction bases unmatched: 15.

This clone was counted a single time. The genes are TRBV10-3 and TRBJ1-5; D call uncertain. This CDR3 comprises 15 residues. Trimming stripped 2 bases from V and 5 bases from J, with 13 bases between. CDR1 and CDR2 from the germline V gene are ENHRY and SYGVKD. The CDR3 coding sequence is TGTGCCATCAGTGAGGATGTAAGTGGGCATCAGCCCCAGCATTTT. As protein: CAISEDVSGHQPQHF.

The rearrangement links TRBV6-5 to TRBJ1-2, with D possibly TRBD1 on 5 matching bases. CDR1 and CDR2 from the germline V gene are MNHEY and SVGAGI. The CDR3 is made up of 14 amino acids. The ends were cut back, 2 bases at V and 4 bases at J, with 11 bases in the middle. DNA of the CDR3: TGTGCCAGCAGTTACCGGGGGATCGGCTATGGCTACACCTTC. Residues: CASSYRGIGYGYTF.